The T cell receptor (beta chain) described here comes from a study of blood T cell repertoires in COVID-19. Overall study: COVID-19 samples from acute and convalescent phases originated in the United States, Italy and Spain.

In germline, CDR1 is LGHNA, CDR2 YSLEER. This CDR3 is built from 14 residues. V was pared by 1 base and J by 13 bases, with 17 bases between. Participants came from about 23 US areas, aged about 18 to 90 years. Original methodology: Estimation of nucleated cell counts was performed using reference gene primer amplification. Clones were sequenced by immunoSEQ multiplex PCR, and TCRdb holds only the in-frame ones, with some missing. V and J calls and clone size are copied from that table; D and trimming were computed from the DNA. Found here are about 150,000 clones, about nine tenths of them singletons; the top ten hold over 4%.

The sequenced sample was PBMCs or T cells enriched from blood (not recorded which). This sequence joins TRBV4-3 and TRBJ2-1; possible D gene TRBD2, 6 bases. This clonotype originated in a woman aged 40 to 50 who had been exposed to COVID-19. CDR3: CASSQGRDSLLQFF. The CDR3 nucleotides read TGCGCCAGCAGCCAAGGGCGGGACTCATTGTTACAGTTCTTC.